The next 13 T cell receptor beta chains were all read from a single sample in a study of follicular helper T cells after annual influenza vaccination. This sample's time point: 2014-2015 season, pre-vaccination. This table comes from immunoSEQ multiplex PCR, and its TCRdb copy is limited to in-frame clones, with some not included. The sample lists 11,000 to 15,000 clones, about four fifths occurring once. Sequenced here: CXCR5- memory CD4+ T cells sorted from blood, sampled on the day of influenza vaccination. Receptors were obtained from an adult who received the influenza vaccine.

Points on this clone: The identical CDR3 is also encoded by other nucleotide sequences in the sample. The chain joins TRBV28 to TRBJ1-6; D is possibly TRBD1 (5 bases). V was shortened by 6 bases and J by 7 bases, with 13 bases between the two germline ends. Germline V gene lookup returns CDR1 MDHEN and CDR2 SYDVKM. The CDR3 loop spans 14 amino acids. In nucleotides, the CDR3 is TGTGCCAGCAGCCCCCGGGGCAGAAATTCACCCCTCCACTTT. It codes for CASSPRGRNSPLHF.

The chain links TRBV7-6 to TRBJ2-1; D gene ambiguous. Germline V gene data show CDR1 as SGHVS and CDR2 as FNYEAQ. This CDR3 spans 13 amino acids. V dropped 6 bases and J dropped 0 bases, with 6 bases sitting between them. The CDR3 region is CASSRSSYNEQFF. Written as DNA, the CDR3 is TGTGCCAGCAGTCGGAGCTCCTACAATGAGCAGTTCTTC. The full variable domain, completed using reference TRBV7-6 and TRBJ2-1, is GAGVSQSPRYKVTKRGQDVALRCDPISGHVSLYWYRQALGQGPEFLTYFNYEAQQDKSGLPNDRFSAERPEGSISTLTIQRTEQRDSAMYRCASSRSSYNEQFFGPGTRLTVL.

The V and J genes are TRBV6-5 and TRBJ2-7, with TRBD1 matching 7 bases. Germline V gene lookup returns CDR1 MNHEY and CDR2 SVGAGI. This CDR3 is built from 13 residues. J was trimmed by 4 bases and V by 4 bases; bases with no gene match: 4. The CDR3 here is CASSLTGKYEQYF. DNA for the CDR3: TGTGCCAGCAGTTTGACAGGGAAGTACGAGCAGTACTTC.

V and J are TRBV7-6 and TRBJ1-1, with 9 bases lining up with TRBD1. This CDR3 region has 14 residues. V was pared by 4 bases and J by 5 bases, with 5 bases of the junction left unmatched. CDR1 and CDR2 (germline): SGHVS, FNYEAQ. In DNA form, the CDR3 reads TGTGCCAGCAGCTCACAGGGGGCAGTTACTGAAGCTTTCTTT. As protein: CASSSQGAVTEAFF.

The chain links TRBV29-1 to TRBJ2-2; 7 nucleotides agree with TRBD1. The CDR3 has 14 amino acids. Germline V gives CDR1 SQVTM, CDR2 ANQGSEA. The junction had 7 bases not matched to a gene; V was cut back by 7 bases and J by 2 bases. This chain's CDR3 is CSANRGTNTGELFF. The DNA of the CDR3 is TGCAGCGCCAACAGGGGAACTAACACCGGGGAGCTGTTTTTT.

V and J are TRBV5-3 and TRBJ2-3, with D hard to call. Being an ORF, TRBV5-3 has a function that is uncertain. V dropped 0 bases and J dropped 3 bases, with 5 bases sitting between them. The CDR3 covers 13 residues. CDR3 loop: CARSLAATDTQYF. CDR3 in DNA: TGTGCCAGAAGCTTGGCTGCGACAGATACGCAGTATTTT.

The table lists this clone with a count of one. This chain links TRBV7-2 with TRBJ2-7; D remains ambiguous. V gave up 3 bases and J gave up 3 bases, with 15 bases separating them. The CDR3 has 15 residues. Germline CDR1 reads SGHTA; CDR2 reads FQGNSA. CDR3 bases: TGTGCCAGCAGCTTCATCGGTAGTGGGCTCTACGAGCAGTACTTC. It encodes CASSFIGSGLYEQYF. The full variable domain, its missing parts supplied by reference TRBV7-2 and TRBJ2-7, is GAGVSQSPSNKVTEKGKDVELRCDPISGHTALYWYRQSLGQGLEFLIYFQGNSAPDKSGLPSDRFSAERTGGSVSTLTIQRTQQEDSAVYLCASSFIGSGLYEQYFGPGTRLTVT.

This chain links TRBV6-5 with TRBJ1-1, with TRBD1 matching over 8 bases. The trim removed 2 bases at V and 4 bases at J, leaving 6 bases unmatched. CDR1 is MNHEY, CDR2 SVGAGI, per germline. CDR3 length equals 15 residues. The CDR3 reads CASSYQGAGATEAFF. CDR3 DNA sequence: TGTGCCAGCAGTTACCAGGGGGCCGGGGCCACTGAAGCTTTCTTT.

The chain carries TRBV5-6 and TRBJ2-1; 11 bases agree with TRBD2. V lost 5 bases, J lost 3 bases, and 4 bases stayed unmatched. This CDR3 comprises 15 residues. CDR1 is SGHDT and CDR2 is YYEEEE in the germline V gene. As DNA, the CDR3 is TGTGCCAGCAGTCCACTAGCGGGGGACTACAATGAGCAGTTCTTC. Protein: CASSPLAGDYNEQFF.

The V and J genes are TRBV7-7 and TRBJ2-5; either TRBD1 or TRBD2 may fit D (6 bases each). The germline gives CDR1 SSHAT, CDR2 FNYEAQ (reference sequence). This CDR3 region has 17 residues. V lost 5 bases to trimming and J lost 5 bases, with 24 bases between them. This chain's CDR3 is CASSPGGQWGARETQYF. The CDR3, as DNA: TGTGCCAGCAGCCCCGGGGGCCAATGGGGGGCTCGGGAGACCCAGTACTTC.

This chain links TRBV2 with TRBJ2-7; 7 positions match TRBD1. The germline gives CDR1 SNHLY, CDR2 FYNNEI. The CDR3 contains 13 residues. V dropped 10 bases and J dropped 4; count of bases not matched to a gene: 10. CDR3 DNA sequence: TGTGCCACCTCCAGACAGGGCCCATACGAGCAGTACTTC. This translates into CATSRQGPYEQYF. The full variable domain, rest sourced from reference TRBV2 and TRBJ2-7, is EPEVTQTPSHQVTQMGQEVILRCVPISNHLYFYWYRQILGQKVEFLVSFYNNEISEKSEIFDDQFSVERPDGSNFTLKIRSTKLEDSAMYFCATSRQGPYEQYFGPGTRLTVT.

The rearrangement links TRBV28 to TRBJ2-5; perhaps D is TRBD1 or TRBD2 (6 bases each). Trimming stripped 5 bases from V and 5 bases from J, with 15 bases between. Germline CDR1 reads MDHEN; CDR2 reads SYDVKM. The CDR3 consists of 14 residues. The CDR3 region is CASSPPGGMETQYF. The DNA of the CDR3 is TGTGCCAGCAGTCCCCCCGGGGGCATGGAGACCCAGTACTTC.

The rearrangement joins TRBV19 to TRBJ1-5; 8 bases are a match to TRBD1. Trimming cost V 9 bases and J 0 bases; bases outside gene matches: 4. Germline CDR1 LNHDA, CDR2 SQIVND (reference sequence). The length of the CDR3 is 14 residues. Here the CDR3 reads CARKTGDSNQPQHF. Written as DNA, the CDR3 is TGTGCCAGGAAGACAGGGGATAGCAATCAGCCCCAGCATTTT.